This TCR beta chain derives from a study of shared clonotypes between healthy human individuals. Regarding the study as a whole: The study found lower generation probabilities in non-shared clonotypes than in those shared by all four donors.

A remark on this clone: The antigen remains unidentified.

This CDR3 comprises 15 residues. CDR1 and CDR2 from the germline V gene are MGHDK and SYGVNS. Trimming cost V 5 bases and J 5 bases; bases outside gene matches: 9. Naive CD8 cells comprised CD45RO-negative, CCR7-positively selected cells, excluding terminally differentiated effector memory CD45RA+ cells. There were only Caucasian adults among the donors, and all lived in Nashville, Tennessee. Assay execution took place at the deep level. The table came from immunoSEQ multiplex PCR; TCRdb's copy has only in-frame clones and leaves some out. The repertoire holds under 850,000 clones, with 80% to 95% as singletons.

The clonotype originates from a man aged 25 to 40 in good health. The chain has TRBV25-1 and TRBJ2-5, with 9 bases fitting TRBD1. The sequencing sample was made of naive CD8+ T cells sorted from blood. The DNA of the CDR3 is TGTGCCAGCAGTTCGGACAGGGGTTTGGAGGAGACCCAGTACTTC. It encodes CASSSDRGLEETQYF.